A single sample is the source of the 5 T cell receptor beta chains below, sequenced in a study of beta chain features in type 1 diabetes. Findings of the study overall: Moderately but significantly shorter TCRB CDR3s were found in Type 1 diabetes patients in all four CD4+ subsets.

Every bit of the isolated RNA underwent reverse transcription, so sequencing read expressed TCRB transcripts. Repertoires were generated with immunoSEQ multiplex PCR, while TCRdb's copy carries only in-frame clones and drops some. The data show about 160,000 clones, 6.5% to 8.5% seen once. These receptors' targets are unknown. The specimen was central memory CD4+ T cells from blood. These receptors were obtained from a man aged 18 to 29 with type 1 diabetes.

This chain joins TRBV5-6 and TRBJ2-5, with D possibly matching TRBD1 (7 bases). With 4 bases removed from V and 1 base from J, the gap between germline ends came to 11 bases. Germline assignment: CDR1 SGHDT and CDR2 YYEEEE. The CDR3 extends over 14 amino acids. CDR3 loop: CASSGGGFQETQYF. The CDR3 DNA is TGTGCCAGCAGCGGAGGGGGCTTCCAAGAGACCCAGTACTTC.

This sequence joins TRBV5-6 and TRBJ2-3; TRBD1 aligns across 7 bases. Germline CDR1 and CDR2: SGHDT and YYEEEE. The CDR3 spans 11 residues. The J segment lost 8 bases and the V segment lost 4 bases, leaving 1 base of the junction unmatched. The CDR3 loop is CASSRQGTQYF. The CDR3 DNA sequence: TGTGCCAGCAGCCGACAGGGTACGCAGTATTTT.

This chain links TRBV5-1 with TRBJ2-1; 11 nucleotides match TRBD2. The CDR3 extends over 15 amino acids. Looked up from germline, CDR1 is SGHRS and CDR2 is YFSETQ. J gave up 4 bases and V 6 bases, and 6 bases lay outside the gene matches. The CDR3 region has the DNA TGCGCCAGCACGGCTAGCGGGAGGTCTTACAATGAGCAGTTCTTC. It is translated as CASTASGRSYNEQFF.

V gene TRBV2 combines with J gene TRBJ2-1, with D maybe TRBD2 (5 bases). Germline-derived CDR1 and CDR2 are SNHLY and FYNNEI. This CDR3 contains 12 residues. Trimming removed 5 bases from V and 9 bases from J, with 11 bases in between. For the CDR3, the DNA is TGTGCCAGCAGTTCGGACTCGACTGAGCAGTTCTTC. Residues: CASSSDSTEQFF.

J is TRBJ2-1 and V is TRBV4-3; no clear D gene. This CDR3 contains 14 residues. The germline V and J ends were trimmed by 0 bases and 10 bases, with 13 bases remaining between them. Germline CDR1 is LGHNA and CDR2 is YSLEER. The CDR3: CASSQDRGFSEQFF. CDR3 DNA sequence: TGCGCCAGCAGCCAAGATAGAGGATTCAGCGAGCAGTTCTTC.